This T cell receptor beta chain appears in the sequencing data of a study of PD-1 blockade in mismatch repair-deficient tumors. Indicated time point: identical approximately eleven-day culture without peptide (control). Mismatch repair deficiency was confirmed in all patients, by PCR or immunohistochemistry. A few pembrolizumab responders had their TCRs sequenced. This CDR3 region has 13 residues. V was trimmed by 1 base and J by 6 bases, leaving 9 bases between them. In germline, CDR1 is MNHEY, CDR2 SMNVEV (reference sequence). This clone came up a few times. Its specificity is not known. This table comes from immunoSEQ multiplex PCR, and its TCRdb copy is limited to in-frame clones, with some not included. Here the sample spans over 11,000 clones, about nine tenths being singletons.

The V call is TRBV27, the J call TRBJ1-2; D is undetermined. This sample comprised cells cultured in vitro, obtained from a patient treated with pembrolizumab. The sequence came from an adult with mismatch repair-deficient cancer. The CDR3 sequence is CASSLLGSDGYTF. As DNA, the CDR3 is TGTGCCAGCAGTTTATTAGGGTCGGATGGCTACACCTTC.